A selection of T cell receptor beta chains follows, all from one sample in a study of regulatory T cells in long-lasting Graves disease. Using its own MiXCR run on the multiplex PCR reads, TCRdb lists one record per CDR3 protein. Among 620,000 or so distinct CDR3 sequences listed, about 16% were seen once. This sample also belongs to another study, concerning T cells in Graves' hyperthyroidism and ophthalmopathy.

The specimen comprised peripheral blood mononuclear cells (PBMCs), sampled at new diagnosis, from a patient treated with antithyroid drugs. These receptors were obtained from a woman in her thirties with Graves disease. The CDR3 runs from the conserved cysteine through the conserved F or W. A D gene is named only where the DNA matches it firmly. Clone sizes are given selectively: once, few, many, or a class where the clone is expanded.

j_call v_call clone_size d_call cdr3_nt cdr3_aa
TRBJ1-2 TRBV3-1 many NA TGTGCCAGCAGCCTTGGTTCCATCCTAACTGGCTACACCTTC CASSLGSILTGYTF
TRBJ2-3 TRBV6-1 few NA TGTGCCAGCAGGAGAGCCGGGACTTCCTCAGATACGCAGTATTTT CASRRAGTSSDTQYF
TRBJ1-2 TRBV6-1 many TRBD1 TGTGCCAGCACCGTCCTGGGACAGGGAGGGGGCTATGGCTACACCTTC CASTVLGQGGGYGYTF
TRBJ1-2 TRBV6-1 many NA TGTGCCAGTGGAAGGACGGCTAACTATGGCTACACCTTC CASGRTANYGYTF
TRBJ2-3 TRBV20-1 NA NA TGCAGTGCTAAGATGAGGCTCCCCACAGATACGCAGTATTTT CSAKMRLPTDTQYF
TRBJ2-7 TRBV28 many NA TGTGCCAGCACTTCACCGATACAGGGTTTTATCTACGAGCAGTACTTC CASTSPIQGFIYEQYF
TRBJ2-7 TRBV10-3 many TRBD1 TGTGCCATCGGGGGGACAGGGGGGATCGAGCAGTACTTC CAIGGTGGIEQYF
TRBJ2-7 TRBV5-1 many TRBD1 TGCGCCAGCAGCCGTCCCGGGACAGGTGGCGAGCAGTACTTC CASSRPGTGGEQYF
TRBJ2-3 TRBV28 few TRBD2 TGTGCCAGCAGTTCCCCGGGACTAGCGGGAGAAGATCATTCATCAGATACGCAGTATTTT CASSSPGLAGEDHSSDTQYF
TRBJ2-2 TRBV6-5 many NA TGTGCCAGCAGTTATGGTACGGGGGCGAACACCGGGGAGCTGTTTTTT CASSYGTGANTGELFF
TRBJ2-5 TRBV7-9 many NA TGTGCCAGCGAGAGAGGCCTACAAGAGACCCAGTACTTC CASERGLQETQYF